The clone carrying this T cell receptor beta chain has only one observation. This sample was taken from a study of cytomegalovirus exposure and HLA in healthy donors. Losses at the gene ends were 5 bases for V and 1 base for J; bases not matched to a gene: 15. From germline, CDR1 is SGHVS and CDR2 FNYEAQ. The CDR3 runs 19 residues. PCR employed 60 Vbeta and 13 Jbeta primers. This table comes from immunoSEQ multiplex PCR, and its TCRdb copy is limited to in-frame clones, with some not included. This sample has approximately 160,000 clones, with around three quarters found just once. Sequenced: PBMCs. The receptor comes from a woman aged 40 to 50 in good health and CMV-seronegative. The J gene is TRBJ2-3, the V gene TRBV7-6, with 10 bases matching TRBD1. The DNA of the CDR3 is TGTGCCAGCAGCCCAACCGGGACAGGGGCCTCGGGAGGCACAGATACGCAGTATTTT. Encoded protein: CASSPTGTGASGGTDTQYF.